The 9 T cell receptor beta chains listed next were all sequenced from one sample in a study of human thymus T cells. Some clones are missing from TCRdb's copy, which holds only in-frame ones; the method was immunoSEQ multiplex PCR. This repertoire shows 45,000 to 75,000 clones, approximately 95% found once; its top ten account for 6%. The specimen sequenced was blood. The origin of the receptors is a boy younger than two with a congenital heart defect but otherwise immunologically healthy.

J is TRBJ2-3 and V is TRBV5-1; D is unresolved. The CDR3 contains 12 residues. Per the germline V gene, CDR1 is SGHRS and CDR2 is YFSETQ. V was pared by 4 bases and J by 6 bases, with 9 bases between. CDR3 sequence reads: CASSLPLDTQYF. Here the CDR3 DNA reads TGCGCCAGCAGCCTACCTTTGGATACGCAGTATTTT.

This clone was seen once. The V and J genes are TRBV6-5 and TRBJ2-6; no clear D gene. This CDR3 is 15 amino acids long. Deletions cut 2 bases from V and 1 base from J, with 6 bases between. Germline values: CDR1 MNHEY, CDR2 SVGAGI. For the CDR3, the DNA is TGTGCCAGCAGTTACAGGGCTTCTGGGGCCAACGTCCTGACTTTC. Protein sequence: CASSYRASGANVLTF.

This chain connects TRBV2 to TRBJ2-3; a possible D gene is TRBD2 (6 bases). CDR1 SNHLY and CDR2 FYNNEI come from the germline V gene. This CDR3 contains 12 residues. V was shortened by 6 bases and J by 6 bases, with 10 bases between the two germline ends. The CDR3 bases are TGTGCCAGCAGGGGGGGAAGGGATACGCAGTATTTT. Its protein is CASRGGRDTQYF.

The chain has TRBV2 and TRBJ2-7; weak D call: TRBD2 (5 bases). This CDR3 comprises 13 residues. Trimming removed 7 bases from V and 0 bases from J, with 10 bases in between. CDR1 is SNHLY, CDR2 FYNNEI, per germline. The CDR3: CASKAGNSYEQYF. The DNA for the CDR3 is TGTGCCAGCAAGGCGGGTAACTCCTACGAGCAGTACTTC.

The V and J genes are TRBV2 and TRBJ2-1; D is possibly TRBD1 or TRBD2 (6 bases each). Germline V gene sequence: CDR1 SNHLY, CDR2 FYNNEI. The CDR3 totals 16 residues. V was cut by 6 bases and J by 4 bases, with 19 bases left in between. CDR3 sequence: CASRPSGTGAYNEQFF. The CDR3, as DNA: TGTGCCAGCAGGCCCTCCGGTACGGGGGCGTACAATGAGCAGTTCTTC. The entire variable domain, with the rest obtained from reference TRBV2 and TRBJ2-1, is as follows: EPEVTQTPSHQVTQMGQEVILRCVPISNHLYFYWYRQILGQKVEFLVSFYNNEISEKSEIFDDQFSVERPDGSNFTLKIRSTKLEDSAMYFCASRPSGTGAYNEQFFGPGTRLTVL.

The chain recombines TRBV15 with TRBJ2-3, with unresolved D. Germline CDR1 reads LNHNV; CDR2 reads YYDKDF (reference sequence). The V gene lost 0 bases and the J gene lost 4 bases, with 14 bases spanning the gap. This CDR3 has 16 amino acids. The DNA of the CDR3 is TGTGCCACCAGCAGAGATAATAAGGGTTCCCCAGATACGCAGTATTTT. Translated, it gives CATSRDNKGSPDTQYF.

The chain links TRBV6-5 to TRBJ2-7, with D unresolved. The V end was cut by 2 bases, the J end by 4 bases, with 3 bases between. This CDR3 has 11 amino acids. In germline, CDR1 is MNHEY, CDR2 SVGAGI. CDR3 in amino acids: CASSYRYEQYF. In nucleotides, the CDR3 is TGTGCCAGCAGTTACAGGTACGAGCAGTACTTC.

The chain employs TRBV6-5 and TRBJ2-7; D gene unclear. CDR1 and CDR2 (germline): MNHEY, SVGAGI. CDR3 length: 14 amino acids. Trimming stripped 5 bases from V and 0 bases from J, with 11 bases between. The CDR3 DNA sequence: TGTGCCAGCAGTCTCGACTCTAGCTCCTACGAGCAGTACTTC. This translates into CASSLDSSSYEQYF.

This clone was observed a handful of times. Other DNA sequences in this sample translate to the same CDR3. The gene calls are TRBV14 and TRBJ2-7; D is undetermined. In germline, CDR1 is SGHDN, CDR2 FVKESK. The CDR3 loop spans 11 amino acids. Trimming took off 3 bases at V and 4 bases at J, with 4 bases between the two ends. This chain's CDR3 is CASSQGYEQYF. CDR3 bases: TGTGCCAGCAGCCAGGGTTACGAGCAGTACTTC. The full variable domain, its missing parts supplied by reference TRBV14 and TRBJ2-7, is EAGVTQFPSHSVIEKGQTVTLRCDPISGHDNLYWYRRVMGKEIKFLLHFVKESKQDESGMPNNRFLAERTGGTYSTLKVQPAELEDSGVYFCASSQGYEQYFGPGTRLTVT.